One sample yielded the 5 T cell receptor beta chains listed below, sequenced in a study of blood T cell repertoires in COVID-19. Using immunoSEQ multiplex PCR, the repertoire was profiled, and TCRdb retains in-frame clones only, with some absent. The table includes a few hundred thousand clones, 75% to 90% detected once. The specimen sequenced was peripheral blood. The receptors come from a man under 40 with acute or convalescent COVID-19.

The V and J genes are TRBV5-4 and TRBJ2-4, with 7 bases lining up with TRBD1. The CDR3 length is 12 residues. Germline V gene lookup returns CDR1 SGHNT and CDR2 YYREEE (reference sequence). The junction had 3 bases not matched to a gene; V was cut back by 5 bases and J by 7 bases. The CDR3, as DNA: TGTGCCAGCAGTGGCAGGGGGAACATTCAGTACTTC. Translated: CASSGRGNIQYF. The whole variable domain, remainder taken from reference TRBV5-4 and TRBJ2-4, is ETGVTQSPTHLIKTRGQQVTLRCSSQSGHNTVSWYQQALGQGPQFIFQYYREEENGRGNFPPRFSGLQFPNYSSELNVNALELDDSALYLCASSGRGNIQYFGAGTRLSVL.

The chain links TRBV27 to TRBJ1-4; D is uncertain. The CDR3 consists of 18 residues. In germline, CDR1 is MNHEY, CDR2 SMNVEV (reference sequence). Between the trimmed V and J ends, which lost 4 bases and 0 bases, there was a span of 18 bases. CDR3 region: CASSSRLPSSATNEKLFF. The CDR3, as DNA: TGTGCCAGCAGTTCCCGCTTACCCAGCAGCGCAACTAATGAAAAACTGTTTTTT. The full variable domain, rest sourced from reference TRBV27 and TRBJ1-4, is EAQVTQNPRYLITVTGKKLTVTCSQNMNHEYMSWYRQDPGLGLRQIYYSMNVEVTDKGDVPEGYKVSRKEKRNFPLILESPSPNQTSLYFCASSSRLPSSATNEKLFFGSGTQLSVL.

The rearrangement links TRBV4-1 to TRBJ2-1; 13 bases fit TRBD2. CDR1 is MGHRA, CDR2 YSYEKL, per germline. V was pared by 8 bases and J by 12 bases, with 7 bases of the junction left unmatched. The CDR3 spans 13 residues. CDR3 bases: TGCGCCAGCCGATCGGGACTAGCGGGATCGCAGTTCTTC. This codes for CASRSGLAGSQFF.

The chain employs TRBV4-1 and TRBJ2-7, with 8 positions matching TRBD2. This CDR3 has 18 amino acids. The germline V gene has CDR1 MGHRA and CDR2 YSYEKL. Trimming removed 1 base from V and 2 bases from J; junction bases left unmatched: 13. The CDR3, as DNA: TGCGCCAGCAGCCAAGCCATCCCTCTAAGCGGGAGCGCCTACGAGCAGTACTTC. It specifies CASSQAIPLSGSAYEQYF.

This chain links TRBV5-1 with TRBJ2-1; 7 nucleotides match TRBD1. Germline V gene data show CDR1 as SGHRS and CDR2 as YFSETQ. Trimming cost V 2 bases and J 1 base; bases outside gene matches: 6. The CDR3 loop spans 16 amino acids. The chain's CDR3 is CASSLFVTGSYNEQFF. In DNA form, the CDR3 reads TGCGCCAGCAGCTTATTTGTGACAGGGTCCTACAATGAGCAGTTCTTC.